This TCR beta chain comes out of a study of blood T cell repertoires in COVID-19. Study in general: There were acute and convalescent COVID-19 samples, and they came from the United States, Italy and Spain. In each case, the material was cDNA or gDNA derived from T cells, B-cell-depleted T cells, or PBMCs.

The V gene's germline CDR1 is MNHEY and CDR2 SVGEGT. Trimming stripped 5 bases from V and 10 bases from J, with 9 bases between. CDR3 length equals 11 residues. Per the study methods: Estimation of nucleated cell counts relied on the amplification of reference gene primers. Assay: immunoSEQ multiplex PCR; the TCRdb copy retains only in-frame clones and omits some. For V, J and clone size, that table is used; D and trimming come from the DNA. This table has 200,000 to 300,000 clones, about 85% appearing once. The sequenced material came from peripheral blood. This receptor was taken from a woman aged 60-70 years with active or convalescent COVID-19. This rearrangement joins TRBV6-2 or TRBV6-3 to TRBJ2-1; D is undetermined. CDR3 in amino acids: CASSIAYEQFF. The CDR3, as DNA: TGTGCCAGCAGTATTGCCTACGAGCAGTTCTTC.